This passage covers 13 T cell receptor beta chains from one sample sequenced in a study of T cells in Graves' hyperthyroidism and ophthalmopathy. Amplified TCR beta CDR3 regions derived from RNA transcripts. In the first-round RT-PCR of the TCR CDR3, the HTBI primer set was used. TCRdb processed the multiplex PCR reads anew with MiXCR; each CDR3 protein has one entry. The table records 300,000 to 400,000 distinct CDR3 sequences, 15% to 20% of them present only once. The material sequenced was blood. The receptors were sampled from a woman between 50 and 59 years old with Graves' hyperthyroidism.

A few counts support this clonotype. The chain joins TRBV6-2 or TRBV6-3 to TRBJ2-5; D not resolved. The V and J ends lost 0 bases and 0 bases respectively, with 17 bases between them. Germline V lookup: CDR1 MNHEY, CDR2 SVGEGT. The CDR3 is 18 amino acids. The CDR3 DNA sequence: TGTGCCAGCAGTTACTCGATTCAGGAACCAGCCTACCAAGAGACCCAGTACTTC. Translating gives CASSYSIQEPAYQETQYF.

Many counts were recorded for this clonotype. The V call is TRBV20-1, the J call TRBJ1-2, with a tentative D call TRBD1 (5 bases). The CDR3 sequence is 14 residues long. The V end lost 6 bases, the J end lost 6 bases, and 20 bases lay between the germline ends. Germline-derived CDR1 and CDR2 are DFQATT and SNEGSKA (reference sequence). The CDR3 loop reads CSARPGFEWDGYTF. CDR3 bases: TGCAGTGCGCGCCCAGGGTTTGAGTGGGATGGCTACACCTTC.

At least ten counts were recorded for this clonotype. The genes are TRBV2 and TRBJ1-2; D unresolved. Germline V gives CDR1 SNHLY, CDR2 FYNNEI. The CDR3 length is 13 residues. With 3 bases removed from V and 4 bases from J, the gap between germline ends came to 9 bases. This CDR3 reads CASSERQGYGYTF. The CDR3 region has the DNA TGTGCCAGCAGTGAGCGGCAAGGCTATGGCTACACCTTC.

At least ten counts were recorded for this clonotype. This chain joins TRBV7-9 and TRBJ2-3; TRBD2 aligns across 7 bases. This CDR3 spans 17 amino acids. V was pared by 0 bases and J by 0 bases, with 6 bases of the junction left unmatched. From germline, CDR1 is SEHNR and CDR2 FQNEAQ (reference sequence). The CDR3 nucleotides read TGTGCCAGCAGCTTAGCCTCCACTAGCGATAGCACAGATACGCAGTATTTT. This sequence encodes CASSLASTSDSTDTQYF.

This clonotype has at least ten counts. The chain uses TRBV20-1 and TRBJ1-4; 8 bases line up with TRBD1. Germline V gives CDR1 DFQATT, CDR2 SNEGSKA (reference sequence). This CDR3 contains 13 residues. Germline trimming cut 5 bases from V and 5 bases from J; bases unmatched to any gene: 4. The chain's CDR3 is CSAQGANNEKLFF. The CDR3 region has the DNA TGCAGTGCTCAGGGGGCGAACAATGAAAAACTGTTTTTT.

This clonotype was detected a few times. This sequence joins TRBV6-5 and TRBJ2-1; D may correspond to TRBD1 or TRBD2 (5 bases each). The CDR3 length is 12 residues. V was pared by 2 bases and J by 6 bases, with 5 bases between. Germline CDR1 MNHEY, CDR2 SVGAGI. The DNA of the CDR3 is TGTGCCAGCAGTTACGGGGGCAATGAGCAGTTCTTC. This encodes CASSYGGNEQFF.

The DNA for the CDR3 is TGTGCCAGCAGCCCTGGGACTTTTTCCTACAATGAGCAGTTCTTC. Its translation: CASSPGTFSYNEQFF. The chain uses TRBV7-2 and TRBJ2-1; tentatively, D is TRBD2 (6 bases). The germline V gene encodes CDR1 SGHTA and CDR2 FQGNSA. The CDR3 is 15 amino acids. The V and J ends lost 5 bases and 1 base respectively, with 12 bases between them.

This clonotype was recorded many times. This chain uses TRBV2 with TRBJ2-7; 11 bases are shared with TRBD2. The germline V gene has CDR1 SNHLY and CDR2 FYNNEI. This CDR3 has 15 amino acids. V shed 6 bases, J shed 2 bases, and the junction held 6 bases outside the gene matches. The CDR3 sequence: CASSGRLAGTYEQYF. DNA for the CDR3: TGTGCCAGCAGCGGTAGACTAGCGGGAACCTACGAGCAGTACTTC. Full variable domain (remainder filled in from reference TRBV2 and TRBJ2-7): EPEVTQTPSHQVTQMGQEVILRCVPISNHLYFYWYRQILGQKVEFLVSFYNNEISEKSEIFDDQFSVERPDGSNFTLKIRSTKLEDSAMYFCASSGRLAGTYEQYFGPGTRLTVT.

In this sample, this clonotype turned up a few times. The chain recombines TRBV7-2 with TRBJ2-4; D perhaps matches TRBD1 (6 bases). The CDR3 totals 17 residues. Deletions cut 5 bases from V and 0 bases from J, with 17 bases between. Germline-derived CDR1 and CDR2 are SGHTA and FQGNSA. The CDR3: CASSARRTALAKNIQYF. DNA of the CDR3: TGTGCCAGCAGCGCAAGGAGGACAGCTCTAGCCAAAAACATTCAGTACTTC. The whole variable domain, remainder taken from reference TRBV7-2 and TRBJ2-4, is GAGVSQSPSNKVTEKGKDVELRCDPISGHTALYWYRQSLGQGLEFLIYFQGNSAPDKSGLPSDRFSAERTGGSVSTLTIQRTQQEDSAVYLCASSARRTALAKNIQYFGAGTRLSVL.

This clonotype showed up many times. This chain uses TRBV20-1 with TRBJ2-5; possible D gene TRBD2, 5 bases. The CDR3 runs 15 residues. The germline V and J ends were trimmed by 3 bases and 0 bases, with 14 bases remaining between them. The germline V gene encodes CDR1 DFQATT and CDR2 SNEGSKA (reference sequence). The CDR3 spells CSASPPTSNQETQYF. The CDR3, as DNA: TGCAGTGCTAGCCCGCCCACTAGTAACCAAGAGACCCAGTACTTC.

This sequence joins TRBV6-1 and TRBJ2-1, with TRBD2 matching over 11 bases. Germline V gene lookup returns CDR1 MNHNS and CDR2 SASEGT. This CDR3 contains 15 residues. Unmatched junction bases numbered 4, after V lost 0 bases and J lost 9 bases. DNA of the CDR3: TGTGCCAGCAGTGAAGCGACTAGCGGGAACGGTGAGCAGTTCTTC. This sequence encodes CASSEATSGNGEQFF.

The chain recombines TRBV28 with TRBJ2-6; D remains ambiguous. Germline V gene sequence: CDR1 MDHEN, CDR2 SYDVKM. V lost 2 bases, J lost 2 bases, and 4 bases lay in between. The CDR3 totals 14 residues. The CDR3 sequence is CASSLDAGANVLTF. CDR3 bases: TGTGCCAGCAGTTTAGACGCTGGGGCCAACGTCCTGACTTTC.

This clonotype was seen many times. The DNA for the CDR3 is TGTGCCAGCAGCTTAATAACTGCTAATGTAGATGAGCAGTTCTTC. This gives the protein CASSLITANVDEQFF. The V call is TRBV11-1, the J call TRBJ2-1; no reliable D call. With 2 bases removed from V and 8 bases from J, the gap between germline ends came to 16 bases. This CDR3 has 15 amino acids. Looked up from germline, CDR1 is SGHAT and CDR2 is FQDESV (reference sequence). The full variable domain, in which reference TRBV11-1 and TRBJ2-1 provide the parts outside the CDR3, is EAEVAQSPRYKITEKSQAVAFWCDPISGHATLYWYRQILGQGPELLVQFQDESVVDDSQLPKDRFSAERLKGVDSTLKIQPAELGDSAMYLCASSLITANVDEQFFGPGTRLTVL.